This TCR beta chain was documented in a study of vaccination effects on CD4 cells after COVID-19 (dated by TCRdb to 2022 to 2024). General notes on the study: Participants received two doses of either the BNT162b2 or the mRNA-1273 mRNA SARS-CoV-2 vaccine. In both COVID-19 convalescent patients and infection-naive vaccine recipients, the study compared SARS-CoV-2 spike-specific CD4+ TCR repertoires from before mRNA vaccination with those from after it. A total of 9 to 11 COVID-19 convalescent patients and a few SARS-CoV-2-naive healthy vaccine recipients were included in the full study. Cultures from other donors in the study were sequenced with the Oncomine TCR Beta short-read assay on an Illumina iSeq 100. On the study overall, not on this receptor specifically: Clones induced by infection and clones induced by vaccination both contracted markedly at late timepoints after vaccination, which fits with T cell responses waning over time. Among healthy vaccine recipients, nearly all vaccine-induced clones were SARS-CoV-2 mono-reactive, and just 1 of 255 was cross-reactive with common cold coronaviruses. The study was limited by a small number of convalescent patients, and early post-infection timepoints were lacking.

To note about this clone: Its specific antigen is unknown. Nothing much larger sits one base from this clone, and base qualities are not available.

To identify antigen-specific CD4+ T cell clonotypes by their expansion, the ViraFEST assay first stimulated PBMC with viral peptide pools and then applied TCR sequencing. After more than nine days of culture, CD4+ T cells were isolated with the EasySep CD4+ T cell isolation kit. None of the healthy vaccine recipients had a prior SARS-CoV-2 infection, which was confirmed by nucleocapsid antibody tests that came back negative both before and after vaccination. A few million PBMC per well were cultured with roughly 10 ug/ml peptides in IMDM containing approximately 4.6% human AB serum, approximately 9.1 IU/ml IL-2 and gentamicin. Half of the culture medium was replaced with fresh IL-2-containing medium on days 3 and 7. Unless noted otherwise, every peptide stimulation condition was cultured in triplicate wells. Using Ficoll-Paque Plus gradient centrifugation, PBMC were separated from whole blood and then either used fresh or cryopreserved at -140C. The overlapping peptide pools covered the spike proteins of SARS-CoV-2 and of the common cold coronaviruses HCoV-NL63, HCoV-OC43 and HCoV-229E. The QIAamp micro DNA kit was used to extract genomic DNA from the cultured CD4+ T cells.

Libraries were built with the immunoSEQ multiplex PCR assay. DNA from the CD4+ T cells that had been cultured and isolated underwent TCR beta CDR3 sequencing. The study's own analysis went as follows. Non-productive TCR sequences were removed and reads were trimmed to the CDR3 region, keeping CDR3s of at least 7 amino acids. The MANAFEST web app was used to pick out antigen-specific clonotypes by comparing their expansion in peptide wells with that in reference cultures. Positive clones required FDR<0.05 expansion versus reference and all other wells, odds ratio above 5, and frequency above 0.1% in two replicate wells. Clonotypes significantly expanded in SARS-CoV-2 spike wells and in at least one common cold coronavirus spike condition were defined as cross-reactive. CDR3 similarity was assessed by Levenshtein distance using the stringdist R package, and unrooted trees were constructed with ape in R 3.6.1. TCRdb's version of the immuneACCESS table is confined to in-frame rearrangements and falls short of the full clone set. An unresolved V gene accounts for under half of the shortfall where checked; the remainder is of unknown origin. Clone size and V and J calls were adopted from that table, with D and trimming inferred from the DNA. The sample table records about 24,000 clones; around three quarters of these occur just once. About a tenth of the sample is held by the ten biggest clonotypes.

V has 2 bases trimmed and J has 6 bases trimmed; junction bases matching no gene number 8. The CDR3 spans 15 residues, from the cysteine through the phenylalanine. Just CDR3 DNA is preserved here, 45 bases in frame from base 1. Based on the germline V gene, the CDR1 and CDR2 sequences are MRHNA and SNTAGT. The sequence is built from TRBV6-4 and TRBJ1-2, with 8 bases aligning to TRBD1. The clonotype comes from a human donor who received a COVID-19 vaccine. Here the sequenced sample was CD4+ T cells from PBMCs cultured with HCoV-NL63 spike peptides, taken before COVID-19 vaccination. The cell subset or site label, read with the paper, signifies: HCoV-NL63 spike overlapping peptide pool stimulation. The CDR3 sequence is CASSDGNRGIDGYTF. The DNA is TGTGCCAGCAGTGACGGAAACAGGGGGATAGATGGCTACACCTTC.